The 15 T cell receptor beta chains presented below share a single source sample, sequenced in a study of OX40 agonist ivuxolimab in advanced cancers. Using immunoSEQ multiplex PCR, the repertoire was profiled, and TCRdb retains in-frame clones only, with some absent. The sample gives tens of thousands of clones, about nine tenths of which show up once; around 0.84% is in the top ten. The source was CD4+ or CD8+ T cells sorted from blood, collected in a trial of the OX40 agonist ivuxolimab. These receptors were collected from an adult with an advanced solid tumor such as melanoma, head and neck, liver or kidney cancer.

The rearrangement joins TRBV10-3 to TRBJ1-5; perhaps TRBD1 as D (6 bases). The germline CDR1 and CDR2 sequences are ENHRY and SYGVKD. The CDR3 sequence is 15 residues long. The germline V and J ends were trimmed by 5 bases and 0 bases, with 11 bases remaining between them. The CDR3 loop is CAISSGAHSNQPQHF. In nucleotides, the CDR3 is TGTGCCATCAGTTCGGGGGCCCATAGCAATCAGCCCCAGCATTTT.

The chain recombines TRBV21-1 with TRBJ2-5. TRBV21-1 is assigned pseudogene status. The CDR3 is 13 residues long. The CDR3 sequence is CASSKGGWETQYF. CDR3 coding DNA: TGTGCCAGCAGCAAAGGGGGATGGGAGACCCAGTACTTC.

This clone showed up just once. The chain has TRBV30 and TRBJ2-7; D is uncertain. From germline, CDR1 is GTSNPN and CDR2 SVGIG (reference sequence). V gave up 4 bases and J gave up 4 bases, with 8 bases separating them. CDR3 length: 11 amino acids. CDR3 sequence (DNA): TGTGCCTGGAAAGGCGAATACGAGCAGTACTTC. It is translated as CAWKGEYEQYF.

The rearrangement uses TRBV19 and TRBJ2-7; 9 positions match TRBD2. The CDR3 covers 14 residues. The junction had 5 bases not matched to a gene; V was cut back by 8 bases and J by 0 bases. CDR1 and CDR2 from the germline V gene are LNHDA and SQIVND (reference sequence). The CDR3, as DNA: TGTGCCAGTGCGAGGACTAGCGCCTCCTACGAGCAGTACTTC. Translation: CASARTSASYEQYF.

The chain has TRBV11-1 and TRBJ2-7; D gene uncertain. V lost 2 bases to trimming and J lost 6 bases, with 5 bases between them. The CDR3 covers 11 residues. CDR1 SGHAT and CDR2 FQDESV come from the germline V gene (reference sequence). The CDR3 sequence is CASSLQREQYF. The CDR3 DNA sequence: TGTGCCAGCAGCTTACAGCGCGAGCAGTACTTC.

The chain has TRBV19 and TRBJ2-1; 12 nucleotides agree with TRBD1. The germline CDR1 and CDR2 sequences are LNHDA and SQIVND (reference sequence). Losses at the gene ends were 4 bases for V and 1 base for J; bases not matched to a gene: 5. This CDR3 region has 17 residues. CDR3 sequence: CASSTGQGAPSYNEQFF. The CDR3 coding sequence is TGTGCCAGTAGTACGGGACAGGGGGCACCTTCCTACAATGAGCAGTTCTTC.

The V call is TRBV29-1, the J call TRBJ2-5, with a tentative D call TRBD1 (6 bases). V lost 7 bases and J lost 2, with 14 bases in between. The germline V gene encodes CDR1 SQVTM and CDR2 ANQGSEA. The CDR3 is made up of 13 amino acids. CDR3 sequence: CSAKTGFQETQYF. CDR3 coding DNA: TGCAGCGCAAAAACAGGGTTTCAAGAGACCCAGTACTTC.

The rearrangement uses TRBV7-2 and TRBJ2-5; TRBD1 might be the D (6 bases). The germline CDR1 and CDR2 sequences are SGHTA and FQGNSA. V lost 2 bases to trimming and J lost 5 bases, with 24 bases between them. The CDR3 spans 18 residues. The CDR3: CASSLSGPGVVRWETQYF. The CDR3, as DNA: TGTGCCAGCAGCTTATCGGGTCCAGGGGTGGTGAGGTGGGAGACCCAGTACTTC. Using reference TRBV7-2 and TRBJ2-5 for the parts outside the CDR3, the full variable domain is GAGVSQSPSNKVTEKGKDVELRCDPISGHTALYWYRQSLGQGLEFLIYFQGNSAPDKSGLPSDRFSAERTGGSVSTLTIQRTQQEDSAVYLCASSLSGPGVVRWETQYFGPGTRLLVL.

As to this clone: This same CDR3 is encoded by further DNA sequences in the sample. V and J are TRBV11-1 and TRBJ2-7; 9 bases are a match to TRBD1. V gave up 3 bases and J gave up 4 bases; unmatched junction bases: 4. CDR3 length equals 14 residues. Germline loops: CDR1 SGHAT, CDR2 FQDESV (reference sequence). The CDR3: CASSFGTGSYEQYF. The CDR3 DNA reads TGTGCCAGCAGCTTCGGGACAGGGAGTTACGAGCAGTACTTC. Full variable domain (outside the CDR3, taken from reference TRBV11-1 and TRBJ2-7): EAEVAQSPRYKITEKSQAVAFWCDPISGHATLYWYRQILGQGPELLVQFQDESVVDDSQLPKDRFSAERLKGVDSTLKIQPAELGDSAMYLCASSFGTGSYEQYFGPGTRLTVT.

The chain combines TRBV9 with TRBJ1-5; 9 bases map to TRBD1. This CDR3 is built from 15 residues. Losses at the gene ends were 4 bases for V and 0 bases for J; bases not matched to a gene: 2. Germline-derived CDR1 and CDR2 are SGDLS and YYNGEE. CDR3 sequence reads: CASSLQGASNQPQHF. CDR3 bases: TGTGCCAGCAGCCTACAGGGGGCTAGCAATCAGCCCCAGCATTTT.

J is TRBJ1-5 and V is TRBV28; the match to TRBD1 covers 7 bases. The V gene end was trimmed by 3 bases and the J gene end by 5 bases; junction bases not matched to a gene: 10. This CDR3 region has 16 residues. From germline, CDR1 is MDHEN and CDR2 SYDVKM. CDR3 nucleotides: TGTGCCAGCAGTTTTGTCGGTCTCACAGGGGATCAGCCCCAGCATTTT. It translates to CASSFVGLTGDQPQHF.

Only a few counts were recorded for this clone. The chain couples TRBV5-4 to TRBJ1-4; D is possibly TRBD1 (5 bases). Germline values: CDR1 SGHNT, CDR2 YYREEE (reference sequence). The CDR3 sequence is 15 residues long. V lost 4 bases and J 7 bases, leaving 17 bases between the germline ends. The CDR3 DNA reads TGTGCCAGCAGCCTGACCGGGACGGGTCCTGAAAAACTGTTTTTT. Its translation: CASSLTGTGPEKLFF. Supplemented by reference TRBV5-4 and TRBJ1-4, the full variable domain reads ETGVTQSPTHLIKTRGQQVTLRCSSQSGHNTVSWYQQALGQGPQFIFQYYREEENGRGNFPPRFSGLQFPNYSSELNVNALELDDSALYLCASSLTGTGPEKLFFGSGTQLSVL.

The CDR3 coding sequence is TGTGCCAGTAGTGACCCCACAGTCCCCTATGGCTACACCTTC. Translated, it gives CASSDPTVPYGYTF. The chain links TRBV19 to TRBJ1-2, with unresolved D. The CDR3 covers 14 residues. Trimming left V 5 bases short and J 4 bases short, with 14 bases between. Per germline, CDR1 LNHDA and CDR2 SQIVND (reference sequence).

The chain uses TRBV13 and TRBJ1-3; D may be TRBD1 (5 bases). Looked up from germline, CDR1 is PRHDT and CDR2 is FYEKMQ (reference sequence). Trimming took 6 bases from V and 4 from J, leaving 16 bases between them. The length of the CDR3 is 15 residues. The CDR3 reads CASSLGGKWGNTIYF. The CDR3 DNA reads as TGTGCCAGCAGTTTGGGGGGGAAATGGGGAAACACCATATATTTT. Complete variable domain (other parts from reference TRBV13 and TRBJ1-3): AAGVIQSPRHLIKEKRETATLKCYPIPRHDTVYWYQQGPGQDPQFLISFYEKMQSDKGSIPDRFSAQQFSDYHSELNMSSLELGDSALYFCASSLGGKWGNTIYFGEGSWLTVV.

The rearrangement uses TRBV6-1 and TRBJ1-2; TRBD1 is a possible D gene (5 bases). The CDR3 has 13 amino acids. Trimming took off 0 bases at V and 3 bases at J, with 5 bases between the two ends. Germline-derived CDR1 and CDR2 are MNHNS and SASEGT. The DNA of the CDR3 is TGTGCCAGCAGTGAAGCAGGGGACTATGGCTACACCTTC. Translating it yields CASSEAGDYGYTF.